A single sample gave rise to the 5 T cell receptor beta chains below, sequenced in a study of T cell responses to AZD1222 COVID-19 vaccine. The table came from immunoSEQ multiplex PCR; TCRdb's copy has only in-frame clones and leaves some out. Of some 110,000 clones in the sample, approximately 83% were seen once. The material was peripheral blood, obtained on day 0 of MenACWY control vaccination. These receptors all come from an adult in good health.

This clone has just a few counts. One junction end does not reproduce the germline sequence, and a read error may be involved. The V call is TRBV18, the J call TRBJ1-2; TRBD1 matches 7 bases. Per the germline V gene, CDR1 is KGHSH and CDR2 is LQKENI. This CDR3 is 16 amino acids long. CDR3 nucleotide sequence: TGTGCCAGCTCACCCCAGGGACAGACCACTAACGATGGCTACACCTTC. It encodes CASSPQGQTTNDGYTF.

V is TRBV6-5 and J is TRBJ1-2; 8 positions match TRBD1. The junction had 6 bases not matched to a gene; V was cut back by 5 bases and J by 7 bases. The CDR3 runs 13 residues. Germline V gene sequence: CDR1 MNHEY, CDR2 SVGAGI. The CDR3: CASSPGRGLGYTF. CDR3 DNA: TGTGCCAGCAGTCCCGGCAGGGGGCTTGGCTACACCTTC.

The rearrangement uses TRBV6-1 and TRBJ1-2, with TRBD1 as a possible D gene (6 bases). The V end was cut by 2 bases, the J end by 4 bases, with 14 bases between. Germline V gives CDR1 MNHNS, CDR2 SASEGT. This CDR3 contains 15 residues. For the CDR3, the DNA is TGTGCCAGCAGTGAACTATGGTCGACAGGCTATGGCTACACCTTC. Its translation is CASSELWSTGYGYTF.

The rearrangement joins TRBV4-2 to TRBJ2-3, with D tentatively TRBD2 (6 bases). This CDR3 is 17 amino acids long. The V end was cut by 0 bases, the J end by 3 bases, with 16 bases between. Per the germline V gene, CDR1 is LGHNA and CDR2 is YNFKEQ. DNA for the CDR3: TGTGCCAGCAGCCAAGATATTAGGCCCGGGGGTACAGATACGCAGTATTTT. Protein sequence: CASSQDIRPGGTDTQYF.

In this sample, this clone turned up a few times. This chain connects TRBV3-1 (or the pseudogene TRBV3-2) to TRBJ2-5; 7 nucleotides align to TRBD2. Per germline, CDR1 LGHDT and CDR2 YNNKEL (reference sequence). The CDR3 is made up of 13 amino acids. With V trimmed by 7 bases and J by 5 bases, 7 bases remained unmatched. The CDR3 DNA sequence: TGTGCCAGCACCTTTGGGGGGGTGGAGACCCAGTACTTC. It specifies CASTFGGVETQYF.